The rows below give T cell receptor beta chains drawn from one sample of a study of CD8+CD57+ T cells in acquired aplastic anemia. TCRdb reanalysed the reads using MiXCR and keeps one entry per CDR3 protein. The sample includes 160,000 or so distinct CDR3 sequences, roughly 50% of them seen just once. Source material: sorted CD4+, CD8+, or CD8+CD57+ T cells (not recorded which) from PBMCs. These receptors originate from a human donor with aplastic anemia. CDR3s include the opening cysteine and the closing phenylalanine or tryptophan. The D gene is left open where the match is weak. Rows may omit the clone size; those that give it use once, few, many or a size class.

>many|15|NA|TRBV20-1|TRBJ1-5
TGCAGTGCTAGAATCGGCGGCACGAGCAATCAGCCCCAGCATTTT
CSARIGGTSNQPQHF
>many|16|NA|TRBV19|TRBJ2-3
TGTGCCAGTAGTATAGGGCAGGGAATCAGCACAGATACGCAGTATTTT
CASSIGQGISTDTQYF
>NA|14|TRBD1|TRBV5-1|TRBJ2-7
TGCGCCAGCACCTCGACAGGGGGCTCCTACGAGCAGTACTTC
CASTSTGGSYEQYF
>few|17|TRBD1|TRBV24-1|TRBJ1-4
TGTGCCACCAGTGATTCCTCATCAGGGGGCGCGAATGAAAAACTGTTTTTT
CATSDSSSGGANEKLFF
>many|15|TRBD2|TRBV7-2|TRBJ2-7
TGTGCCAGCAGCTTGGGACTAGCGGGGGGATTCGAGCAGTACTTC
CASSLGLAGGFEQYF
>many|14|NA|TRBV6-2/TRBV6-3|TRBJ2-3
TGTGCCAGCAGTCCGCGACAGGTCGCAGATACGCAGTATTTT
CASSPRQVADTQYF
>NA|14|NA|TRBV10-3|TRBJ2-5
TGTGCCATCAGTGATTCAGGGAATGATGAGACCCAGTACTTC
CAISDSGNDETQYF
>NA|17|NA|TRBV4-2|TRBJ2-1
TGTGCCAGCAGCCAAGAAGGGGTCGGGGGGCCCTACAATAAGCAGTTCTTC
CASSQEGVGGPYNKQFF
>many|19|TRBD1|TRBV19|TRBJ2-1
TGTGCCAGTAGTAAGAGGCGGGGGTCCGGGACAGGGGGCTTGGATGAGCAGTTCTTC
CASSKRRGSGTGGLDEQFF
>NA|14|TRBD1|TRBV3-1|TRBJ2-7
TGTGCCAGCAGCCTGAAGGGGACAGGAGGAGAGCAGCACTTC
CASSLKGTGGEQHF
>many|14|TRBD1|TRBV4-2|TRBJ1-4
TGTGCCAGCAGACCTACAGGGGGTGGGGAAAAACTGTTTTTT
CASRPTGGGEKLFF
>many|18|TRBD1|TRBV19|TRBJ2-3
TGTGCCACCCTTCTAAGGACAGGGGGCATCAGGGCCACAGATACGCAGTATTTT
CATLLRTGGIRATDTQYF
>many|12|NA|TRBV20-1|TRBJ2-1
TGCAGTGCGACTGACTCCTACAATGAGCAGTTCTTC
CSATDSYNEQFF
>few|15|NA|TRBV24-1|TRBJ1-2
TGTGCCACCAGTGATGATTTCGTCCAGGGTCCCACTTACACCTTC
CATSDDFVQGPTYTF
>NA|11|NA|TRBV24-1|TRBJ1-1
TGTGCCACCAGTGATGGTCGGGATGCTTTCTTT
CATSDGRDAFF
>NA|13|NA|TRBV30|TRBJ2-3
TGTGCCTGGAGTCCATCCCTAGGGGATACGCAGTATTTT
CAWSPSLGDTQYF
>many|12|NA|TRBV7-9|TRBJ1-6
TGTGCCAGCAGCTTAAGTAATTCACCCCTCCACTTT
CASSLSNSPLHF
>many|12|NA|TRBV19|TRBJ1-6
TGTGCCAGTAGAGAGGGGTACTCACCCCTCCACTTT
CASREGYSPLHF
>NA|16|NA|TRBV29-1|TRBJ2-7
TGCAGCGTTGAAGAGGCAGGGTGGAGGGGGCTATACGAGCAGTACTTC
CSVEEAGWRGLYEQYF
>NA|13|NA|TRBV7-2|TRBJ1-2
TGTGCCAGCAGAATGGCAGGGCGATATGGCTACACCTTC
CASRMAGRYGYTF
>NA|15|TRBD1|TRBV5-1|TRBJ2-7
TGCGCCAGCAGCCTCGGGACAGGGGGAGACTACGAGCAGTACTTC
CASSLGTGGDYEQYF
>many|13|TRBD1|TRBV20-1|TRBJ1-1
TGCAGTGCTAGGGTCAGGGGGTACACTGAAGCTTTCTTT
CSARVRGYTEAFF
>many|13|NA|TRBV10-3|TRBJ1-5
TGTGCCTCCAAATGGGGTGTGGGTCAGCCCCAGCATTTT
CASKWGVGQPQHF
>NA|15|NA|TRBV6-2/TRBV6-3|TRBJ1-5
TGTGCCAGCAGTTATAGGCCAGGAGTCAATCAGCCCCAGCATTTT
CASSYRPGVNQPQHF
>once|17|TRBD2|TRBV25-1|TRBJ2-1
TGTGCCAGCAGTGCTGTTAAAGCGGGAAACACCTACAATGAGCAGTTCTTC
CASSAVKAGNTYNEQFF
>NA|17|TRBD1|TRBV6-2/TRBV6-3|TRBJ2-3
TGTGCCAGCAGTTACTACTCTCTGGGGGACAGGGTGAATACGCAGTATTTT
CASSYYSLGDRVNTQYF
>many|15|TRBD1|TRBV6-1|TRBJ2-3
TGTGCCAGCAGAAACGGACAGGCGCACACAGATACGCAGTATTTT
CASRNGQAHTDTQYF
>NA|16|NA|TRBV6-2/TRBV6-3|TRBJ1-3
TGTGCCAGCAGTTACTCCGGCCTCTACTCTGGAAACACCATATATTTT
CASSYSGLYSGNTIYF
>NA|16|NA|TRBV4-3|TRBJ2-1
TGCGCCAGCAGCCAAGATTTGGCGGGGACCTACAATGAGCAGTTCTTC
CASSQDLAGTYNEQFF
>once|12|NA|TRBV7-9|TRBJ2-3
TGTGCCAGCAGCTTGGGCACAGATACGCAGTATTTT
CASSLGTDTQYF
>NA|14|NA|TRBV11-2|TRBJ2-7
TGTGCCAGCAGCTTAGGGGGGAAATCCTACGAGCAGTACTTC
CASSLGGKSYEQYF
>once|16|NA|TRBV6-2/TRBV6-3|TRBJ2-7
TGTGCCAGCAGTTACTCGAGGGGGGGGCCTGGATACGAGCAGTACTTC
CASSYSRGGPGYEQYF
>NA|16|NA|TRBV7-3|TRBJ2-3
TGTGCCAGCAGCTTAGGTAGGGGGACCCACACAGATACGCAGTATTTT
CASSLGRGTHTDTQYF